The clone carrying this TCR beta chain was seen many times. Its antigen remains unknown. TCRdb reanalysed the 5' RACE reads using MiXCR and keeps one entry per CDR3 protein. In the table there are 25,000 to 35,000 distinct CDR3 sequences, 4.4% of which are singletons. The data are from a study of T cells after yellow fever vaccination. Overall study findings and caveats: Though weaker, the secondary response peaked faster, on day 5 versus 15.

The material sequenced was CD8+ T cells sorted from PBMCs, taken 5 days after the yellow fever booster vaccination. This TCR was sampled from a man aged 25-45 years who received the YFV17D yellow fever vaccine.

The DNA for the CDR3 is TGTGCCAGCAGCTTAGCCCAACCGGGACAGGGGGCTTACGAGCAGTACTTC. Translated, it gives CASSLAQPGQGAYEQYF. This chain links TRBV7-2 with TRBJ2-7, with 12 bases that match TRBD1. There are 17 residues in the CDR3. CDR1 SGHTA and CDR2 FQGNSA come from the germline V gene. The J segment lost 4 bases and the V segment lost 0 bases, leaving 7 bases of the junction unmatched.